The 18 T cell receptor beta chains listed next were all sequenced from one sample in a study of cytotoxic CD8 clonotypes in ibrutinib-treated CLL. The assay was immunoSEQ multiplex PCR, and TCRdb's table has in-frame clones only and misses some. The sample contains approximately 320,000 clones, roughly 67% of which appear only once. The sequenced sample was PBMCs, obtained after 36 months of ibrutinib treatment. These receptors were obtained from a human donor with chronic lymphocytic leukemia.

The chain uses TRBV6-5 and TRBJ1-5; weak D call: TRBD1 (6 bases). Germline assignment: CDR1 MNHEY and CDR2 SVGAGI. The CDR3 length is 15 residues. The V end lost 7 bases, the J end lost 3 bases, and 16 bases lay between the germline ends. The CDR3 here is CASNPRTAYNQPQHF. The DNA for the CDR3 is TGTGCCAGCAACCCAAGGACAGCTTACAATCAGCCCCAGCATTTT.

In its sample, this clone was seen a few times. The chain recombines TRBV5-1 with TRBJ2-7; perhaps TRBD2 as D (6 bases). The CDR3 spans 14 residues. V was cut by 0 bases and J by 2 bases, with 9 bases left in between. Germline CDR1 and CDR2: SGHRS and YFSETQ. The CDR3 DNA reads as TGCGCCAGCAGCTTGGCGGCGGGAACCTACGAGCAGTACTTC. Translated, it gives CASSLAAGTYEQYF. Full variable domain (outside the CDR3, taken from reference TRBV5-1 and TRBJ2-7): KAGVTQTPRYLIKTRGQQVTLSCSPISGHRSVSWYQQTPGQGLQFLFEYFSETQRNKGNFPGRFSGRQFSNSRSEMNVSTLELGDSALYLCASSLAAGTYEQYFGPGTRLTVT.

The chain joins TRBV27 to TRBJ2-7; D perhaps matches TRBD1 (6 bases). There are 15 residues in the CDR3. V lost 4 bases and J 4 bases, leaving 17 bases between the germline ends. The germline V gene encodes CDR1 MNHEY and CDR2 SMNVEV (reference sequence). CDR3 loop: CASSSLSGTWYEQYF. The CDR3 DNA follows: TGTGCCAGCAGTTCCCTAAGTGGGACATGGTACGAGCAGTACTTC.

The V and J genes are TRBV10-1 and TRBJ2-2; TRBD1 agrees at 11 bases. Germline-derived CDR1 and CDR2 are WNHNN and SYGVQD (reference sequence). Germline trimming cut 3 bases from V and 10 bases from J; bases unmatched to any gene: 7. The length of the CDR3 is 15 residues. The chain's CDR3 is CASSDGTGGSEELFF. CDR3 nucleotides: TGCGCCAGCAGTGATGGGACAGGGGGGTCGGAGGAGCTGTTTTTT.

CDR3 in DNA: TGTGCCAGCAGTCTACAGGGTCCCCAGCCCCAGCATTTT. This codes for CASSLQGPQPQHF. The chain uses TRBV27 and TRBJ1-5; D is possibly TRBD1 (6 bases). Between the trimmed V and J ends, which lost 5 bases and 7 bases, there was a span of 12 bases. Germline lookup yields CDR1 MNHEY and CDR2 SMNVEV (reference sequence). The CDR3 sequence is 13 residues long.

This clone came up a few times. The V and J genes are TRBV20-1 and TRBJ1-1; D remains unclear. The CDR3 totals 11 residues. Looked up from germline, CDR1 is DFQATT and CDR2 is SNEGSKA (reference sequence). V shed 1 base and J shed 5 bases, with 5 bases lying between them. CDR3 DNA sequence: TGCAGTGCTAGAGGCGGAACTGAAGCTTTCTTT. It yields the protein CSARGGTEAFF.

This clone appeared a few times. The DNA for the CDR3 is TGTGCCAGCAGTTTATCTACGGGGGGCACCTACAATGAGCAGTTCTTC. It codes for CASSLSTGGTYNEQFF. The chain uses TRBV28 and TRBJ2-1; possibly TRBD2 for D (7 bases). The CDR3 runs to 16 residues. The germline gives CDR1 MDHEN, CDR2 SYDVKM. V lost 1 base to trimming and J lost 2 bases, with 12 bases between them.

The chain uses TRBV9 and TRBJ2-3; D is perhaps TRBD1 (8 bases). This CDR3 has 16 amino acids. The germline gives CDR1 SGDLS, CDR2 YYNGEE. The V end was cut by 4 bases, the J end by 0 bases, with 15 bases between. The CDR3 DNA reads as TGTGCCAGCAGCCACAGGGGGGGAGAGAGCACAGATACGCAGTATTTT. It specifies CASSHRGGESTDTQYF.

The chain is built from TRBV6-5 and TRBJ1-5; D perhaps matches TRBD1 (5 bases). This CDR3 region has 15 residues. Trimming took off 6 bases at V and 5 bases at J, with 17 bases between the two ends. CDR1 and CDR2 from the germline V gene are MNHEY and SVGAGI. The DNA of the CDR3 is TGTGCCAGCAGGGATACAGCAATGGGGGATCAGCCCCAGCATTTT. Translation gives CASRDTAMGDQPQHF.

This clone was seen just once. CDR3 nucleotides: TGTGCCAGCTCTTCCAGGGATGGAACAGATACGCAGTATTTT. It yields the protein CASSSRDGTDTQYF. The chain links TRBV28 to TRBJ2-3, with a weak D call TRBD1 (5 bases). CDR3 length: 14 residues. Trimming stripped 8 bases from V and 3 bases from J, with 15 bases between. Germline loops: CDR1 MDHEN, CDR2 SYDVKM.

The rearrangement uses TRBV28 and TRBJ2-3, with no clear D. CDR1 is MDHEN, CDR2 SYDVKM, per germline. The V and J ends lost 6 bases and 4 bases respectively, with 11 bases between them. This CDR3 is 13 amino acids long. The DNA of the CDR3 is TGTGCCAGCAGCCGTTATGGGGCAGATACGCAGTATTTT. Translated: CASSRYGADTQYF.

The chain is built from TRBV18 and TRBJ1-1; 8 bases fit TRBD1. CDR1 and CDR2 from the germline V gene are KGHSH and LQKENI. Germline trimming cut 2 bases from V and 7 bases from J; bases unmatched to any gene: 9. The CDR3 loop spans 15 amino acids. CDR3 sequence (DNA): TGTGCCAGCTCACCAGAGGCAGGGGGCCCCTATGAAGCTTTCTTT. As protein: CASSPEAGGPYEAFF. Variable domain in full (rest from reference TRBV18 and TRBJ1-1): NAGVMQNPRHLVRRRGQEARLRCSPMKGHSHVYWYRQLPEEGLKFMVYLQKENIIDESGMPKERFSAEFPKEGPSILRIQQVVRGDSAAYFCASSPEAGGPYEAFFGQGTRLTVV.

The chain combines TRBV28 with TRBJ2-2, with D possibly being TRBD2 (6 bases). The CDR3 consists of 16 residues. V lost 6 bases and J lost 4, with 18 bases in between. Per the germline V gene, CDR1 is MDHEN and CDR2 is SYDVKM. The CDR3 spells CASRPAGTGSTGELFF. In DNA, the CDR3 is TGTGCCAGCAGGCCCGCCGGGACTGGCTCCACCGGGGAGCTGTTTTTT.

This clone was picked up a small number of times. The chain couples TRBV25-1 to TRBJ1-5; D is unclear. CDR3 length: 14 residues. Germline loops: CDR1 MGHDK, CDR2 SYGVNS. Trimming stripped 1 base from V and 4 bases from J, with 8 bases between. This CDR3 is CASSEWPVNQPQHF. DNA for the CDR3: TGTGCCAGCAGTGAATGGCCAGTAAATCAGCCCCAGCATTTT.

The rearrangement links TRBV6-5 to TRBJ2-3; D unresolved. The V end lost 4 bases, the J end lost 7 bases, and 18 bases lay between the germline ends. This CDR3 contains 15 residues. Germline V gene lookup returns CDR1 MNHEY and CDR2 SVGAGI. Here the CDR3 reads CASSSNLRPEYTQYF. The CDR3 DNA sequence: TGTGCCAGCAGTTCAAACCTAAGACCGGAGTATACGCAGTATTTT.

This clone occurred a few times. The V gene is TRBV28, the J gene TRBJ1-1; no definite D call. The germline V gene has CDR1 MDHEN and CDR2 SYDVKM. With 5 bases removed from V and 10 bases from J, the gap between germline ends came to 14 bases. The CDR3 consists of 12 residues. The chain's CDR3 is CASSTTNVRAFF. The CDR3 DNA is TGTGCCAGCAGTACCACCAATGTAAGAGCTTTCTTT.

The chain employs TRBV29-1 and TRBJ1-1; possible D gene TRBD1, 6 bases. V lost 7 bases and J lost 5, with 20 bases in between. Germline CDR1 reads SQVTM; CDR2 reads ANQGSEA. The CDR3 loop spans 14 amino acids. CDR3 residues: CSAMLQGGRTEAFF. The CDR3 coding sequence is TGCAGCGCTATGCTACAGGGCGGGCGTACTGAAGCTTTCTTT.

This chain joins TRBV27 and TRBJ2-7; a weak D match, TRBD1 (6 bases). The CDR3 covers 16 residues. CDR1 and CDR2 (germline): MNHEY, SMNVEV (reference sequence). Deletions cut 5 bases from V and 5 bases from J, with 22 bases between. CDR3: CASSPIPRNRVHEQYF. In DNA, the CDR3 is TGTGCCAGCAGTCCCATCCCTAGGAACAGGGTGCACGAGCAGTACTTC.